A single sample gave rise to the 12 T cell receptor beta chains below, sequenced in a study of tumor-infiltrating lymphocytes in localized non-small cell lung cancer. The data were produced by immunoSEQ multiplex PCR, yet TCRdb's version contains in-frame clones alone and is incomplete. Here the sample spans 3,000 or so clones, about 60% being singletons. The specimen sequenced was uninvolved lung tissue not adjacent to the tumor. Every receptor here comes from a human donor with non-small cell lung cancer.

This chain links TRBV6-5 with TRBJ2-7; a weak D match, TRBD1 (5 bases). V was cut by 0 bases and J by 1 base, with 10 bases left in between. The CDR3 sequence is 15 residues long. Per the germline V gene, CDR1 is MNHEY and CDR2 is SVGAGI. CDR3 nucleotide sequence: TGTGCCAGCAGTTACTCGAGGCAGGGATCCTACGAGCAGTACTTC. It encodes CASSYSRQGSYEQYF.

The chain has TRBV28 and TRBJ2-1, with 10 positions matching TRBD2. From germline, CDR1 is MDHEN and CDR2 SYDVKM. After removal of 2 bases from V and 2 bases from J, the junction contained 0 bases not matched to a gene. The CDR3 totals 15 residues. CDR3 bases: TGTGCCAGCAGTTTACTAGCGGGAGCCTACAATGAGCAGTTCTTC. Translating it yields CASSLLAGAYNEQFF.

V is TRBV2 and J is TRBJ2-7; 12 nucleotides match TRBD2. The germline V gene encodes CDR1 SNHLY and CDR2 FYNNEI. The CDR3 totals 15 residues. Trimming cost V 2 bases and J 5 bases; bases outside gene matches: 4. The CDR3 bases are TGTGCCAGCAGTGAAAGTCTAGCGGGAGGGAACGAGCAGTACTTC. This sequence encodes CASSESLAGGNEQYF.

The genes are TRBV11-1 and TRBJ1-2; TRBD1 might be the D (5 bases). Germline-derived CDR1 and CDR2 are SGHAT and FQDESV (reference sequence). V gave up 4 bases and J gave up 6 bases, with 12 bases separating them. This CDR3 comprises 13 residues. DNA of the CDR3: TGTGCCAGCAGCTACGGGCGGGGGAATGGCTACACCTTC. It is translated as CASSYGRGNGYTF.

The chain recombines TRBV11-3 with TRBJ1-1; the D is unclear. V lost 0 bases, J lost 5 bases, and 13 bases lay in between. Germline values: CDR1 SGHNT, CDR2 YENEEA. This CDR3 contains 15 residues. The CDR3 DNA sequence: TGTGCCAGCAGCTTAGACGGCAGAGATGGAACTGAAGCTTTCTTT. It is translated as CASSLDGRDGTEAFF.

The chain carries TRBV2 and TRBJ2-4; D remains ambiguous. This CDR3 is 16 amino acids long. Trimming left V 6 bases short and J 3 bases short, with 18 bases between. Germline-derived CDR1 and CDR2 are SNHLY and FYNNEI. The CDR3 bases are TGTGCCAGCAGAGAGACCCGGAACGGCGGCAAAAACATTCAGTACTTC. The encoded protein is CASRETRNGGKNIQYF.

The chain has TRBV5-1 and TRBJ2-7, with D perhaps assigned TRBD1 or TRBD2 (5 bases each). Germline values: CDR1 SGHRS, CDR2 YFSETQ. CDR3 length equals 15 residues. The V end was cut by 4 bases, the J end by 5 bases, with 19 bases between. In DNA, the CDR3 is TGCGCCAGCAGCGACCGGGACCTACCTCCTGACGAGCAGTACTTC. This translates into CASSDRDLPPDEQYF.

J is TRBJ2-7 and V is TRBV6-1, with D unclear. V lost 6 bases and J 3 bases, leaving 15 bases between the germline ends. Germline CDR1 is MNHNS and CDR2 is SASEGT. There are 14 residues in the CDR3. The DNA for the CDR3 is TGTGCCAGCAGGCTCACGAAGGAGAGCTACGAGCAGTACTTC. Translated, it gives CASRLTKESYEQYF.

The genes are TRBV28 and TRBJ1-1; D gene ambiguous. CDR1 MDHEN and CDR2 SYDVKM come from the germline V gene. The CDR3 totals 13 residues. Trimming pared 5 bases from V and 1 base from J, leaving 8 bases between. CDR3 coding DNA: TGTGCCAGCAGTACCCGCCCGAACACTGAAGCTTTCTTT. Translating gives CASSTRPNTEAFF.

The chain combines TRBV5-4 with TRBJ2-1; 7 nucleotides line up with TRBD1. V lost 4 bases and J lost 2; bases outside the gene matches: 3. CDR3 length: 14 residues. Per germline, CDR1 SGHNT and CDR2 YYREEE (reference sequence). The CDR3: CASSPGQPYNEQFF. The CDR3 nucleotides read TGTGCCAGCAGCCCGGGACAGCCCTACAATGAGCAGTTCTTC.

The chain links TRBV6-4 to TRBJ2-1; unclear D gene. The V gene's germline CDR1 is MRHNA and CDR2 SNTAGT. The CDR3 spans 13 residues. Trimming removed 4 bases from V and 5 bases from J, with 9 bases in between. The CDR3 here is CASSAQPNNEQFF. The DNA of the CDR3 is TGTGCCAGCAGTGCCCAACCAAACAATGAGCAGTTCTTC.

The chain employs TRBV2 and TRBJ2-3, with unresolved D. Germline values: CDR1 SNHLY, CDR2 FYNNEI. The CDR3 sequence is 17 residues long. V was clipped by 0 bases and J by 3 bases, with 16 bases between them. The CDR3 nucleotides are TGTGCCAGCAGTGAAGCGCGTGAAGAAAGTTTAACAGATACGCAGTATTTT. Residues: CASSEAREESLTDTQYF.